This T cell receptor beta chain stems from a study of human CD8 memory T cell subsets. The study, taken as a whole, reports: Both stem-like subsets shared clonotypes with effector memory cells. However, the stem-like memory and precursor exhausted T cell repertoires overlapped with each other only minimally. Similarly high diversity was seen in stem-like memory and precursor exhausted T cells, but not in effector memory cells.

Remarks on this clonotype: The antigen remains unidentified.

The CDR3 extends over 16 amino acids. Germline V gene sequence: CDR1 SGHRS, CDR2 YFSETQ. Researchers made TCR beta libraries via UMI-labeled 5' RACE. TCRdb re-called the 5' RACE reads, yielding one record per CDR3 amino acid sequence without DNA. The sample yields some 11,000 distinct CDR3 sequences, of which the top ten take up 14%. The receptor comes from a human donor in good health. Sequenced: CD8+ T cells from PBMCs. The chain couples TRBV5-1 to TRBJ2-7; lacking DNA, the TRBD2 call made by TCRdb goes unchecked. CDR3: CASSLALNAGIVEQYF.